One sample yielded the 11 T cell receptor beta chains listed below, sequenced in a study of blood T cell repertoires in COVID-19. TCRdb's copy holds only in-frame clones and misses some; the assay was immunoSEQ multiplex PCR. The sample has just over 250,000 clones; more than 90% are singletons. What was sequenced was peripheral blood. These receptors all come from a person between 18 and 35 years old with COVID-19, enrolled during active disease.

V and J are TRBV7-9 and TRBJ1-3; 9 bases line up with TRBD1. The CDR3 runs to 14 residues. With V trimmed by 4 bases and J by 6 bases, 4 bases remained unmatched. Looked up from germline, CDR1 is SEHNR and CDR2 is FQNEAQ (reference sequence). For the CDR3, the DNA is TGTGCCAGCAGCTCAACAGGGGGCGAAAACACCATATATTTT. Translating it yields CASSSTGGENTIYF.

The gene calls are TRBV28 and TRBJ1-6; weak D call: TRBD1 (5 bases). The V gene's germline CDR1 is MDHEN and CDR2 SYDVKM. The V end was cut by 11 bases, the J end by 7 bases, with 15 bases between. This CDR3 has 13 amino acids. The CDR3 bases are TGTGCCGGAGGAGGGCAGGGAAATTCACCCCTCCACTTT. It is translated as CAGGGQGNSPLHF.

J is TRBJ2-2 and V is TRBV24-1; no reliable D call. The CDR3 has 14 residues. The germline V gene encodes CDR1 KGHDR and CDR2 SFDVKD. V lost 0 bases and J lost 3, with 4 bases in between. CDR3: CATSDLTDTGELFF. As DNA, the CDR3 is TGTGCCACCAGTGATTTGACAGACACCGGGGAGCTGTTTTTT.

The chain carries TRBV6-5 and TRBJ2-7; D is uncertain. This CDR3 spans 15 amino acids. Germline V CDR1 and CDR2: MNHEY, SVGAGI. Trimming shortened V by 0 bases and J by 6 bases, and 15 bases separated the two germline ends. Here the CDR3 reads CASSYSGISSGEQYF. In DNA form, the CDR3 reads TGTGCCAGCAGTTACTCGGGTATATCGTCAGGCGAGCAGTACTTC.

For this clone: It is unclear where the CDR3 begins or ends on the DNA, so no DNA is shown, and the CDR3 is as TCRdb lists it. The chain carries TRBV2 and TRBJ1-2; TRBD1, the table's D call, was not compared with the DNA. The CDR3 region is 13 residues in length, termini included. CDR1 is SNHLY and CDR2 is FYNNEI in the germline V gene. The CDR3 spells CASILDREHGYTF.

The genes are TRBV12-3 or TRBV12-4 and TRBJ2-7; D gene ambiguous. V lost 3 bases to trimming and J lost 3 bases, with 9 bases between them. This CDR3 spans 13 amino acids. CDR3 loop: CASSFRSLYEQYF. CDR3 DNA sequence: TGTGCCAGCAGTTTTAGGAGTCTCTACGAGCAGTACTTC.

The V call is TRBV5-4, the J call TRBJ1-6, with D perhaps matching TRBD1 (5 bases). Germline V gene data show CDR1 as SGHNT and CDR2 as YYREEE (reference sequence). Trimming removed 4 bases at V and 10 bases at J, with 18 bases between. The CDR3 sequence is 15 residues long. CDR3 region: CASSPGGENGSPLHF. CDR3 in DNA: TGTGCCAGCAGCCCGGGGGGGGAAAATGGGTCACCCCTCCACTTT.

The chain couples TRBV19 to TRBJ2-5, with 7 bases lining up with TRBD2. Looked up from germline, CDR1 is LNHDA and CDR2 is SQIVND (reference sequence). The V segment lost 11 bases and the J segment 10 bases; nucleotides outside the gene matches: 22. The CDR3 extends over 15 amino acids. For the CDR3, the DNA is TGTGCCGGAGTTGGGGGGGAGGGCGATCTCGGTAACCAGTACTTC. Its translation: CAGVGGEGDLGNQYF.

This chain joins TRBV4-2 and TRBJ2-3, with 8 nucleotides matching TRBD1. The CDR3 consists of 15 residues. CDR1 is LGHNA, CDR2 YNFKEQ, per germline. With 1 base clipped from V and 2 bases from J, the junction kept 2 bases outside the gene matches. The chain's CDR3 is CASSQGTGHTDTQYF. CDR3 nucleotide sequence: TGTGCCAGCAGCCAAGGGACAGGGCACACAGATACGCAGTATTTT.

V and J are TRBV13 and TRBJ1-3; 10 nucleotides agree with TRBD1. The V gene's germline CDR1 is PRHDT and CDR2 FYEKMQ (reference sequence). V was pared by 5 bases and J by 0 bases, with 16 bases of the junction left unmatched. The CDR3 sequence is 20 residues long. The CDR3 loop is CASSVSVLLDRGNSGNTIYF. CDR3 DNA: TGTGCCAGCAGCGTGTCGGTCCTCCTGGACAGGGGGAACTCTGGAAACACCATATATTTT.

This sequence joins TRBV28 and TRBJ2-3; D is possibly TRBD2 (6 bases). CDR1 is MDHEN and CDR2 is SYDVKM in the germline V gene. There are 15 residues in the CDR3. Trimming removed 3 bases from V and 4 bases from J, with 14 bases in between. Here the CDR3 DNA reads TGTGCCAGCAGTTTGTCGGGGTGGGGGGCAGATACGCAGTATTTT. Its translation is CASSLSGWGADTQYF.